This T cell receptor beta chain was sequenced in a study of shared clonotypes between healthy human individuals. Clones were sequenced by immunoSEQ multiplex PCR, and TCRdb holds only the in-frame ones, with some missing. Among 850,000 to 1,200,000 clones, around 75% were seen once, and the ten largest hold roughly 1.5%. Trimming left V 9 bases short and J 4 bases short, with 15 bases between. This CDR3 is built from 13 residues. Germline assignment: CDR1 SGHTA and CDR2 FQGNSA. Findings and caveats of the study: Donor scarcity curtailed the genetic and exposure-history diversity represented herein.

This clone was counted only a few times. Its antigen remains unknown. The TCR was taken from a man younger than 35 in good health. The genes are TRBV7-2 and TRBJ1-2; D gene ambiguous. Sequenced: memory CD4+ T cells sorted from blood. Subset reported: CD45RA-negative fraction. DNA of the CDR3: TGTGCCAGTTCTCCTGTATTGGGCTATGGCTACACCTTC. Its protein product is CASSPVLGYGYTF.